These 3 T cell receptor beta chains share one sample of origin, sequenced in a study of cytomegalovirus exposure and HLA in healthy donors. The PCR was carried out with 60 Vbeta primers and 13 Jbeta primers. The repertoire was sequenced with immunoSEQ multiplex PCR; TCRdb's copy has only in-frame clones and lacks some. The table has some 170,000 clones, about 79% seen once. Sequencing was carried out using PBMCs. The origin of the receptors is a man aged 40-49 years in good health and CMV-seropositive.

The chain uses TRBV9 and TRBJ1-1; D remains unclear. The CDR3 is 14 residues long. The germline V gene has CDR1 SGDLS and CDR2 YYNGEE. Deletions cut 3 bases from V and 1 base from J, with 10 bases between. CDR3 residues: CASSAGFRNTEAFF. The CDR3 coding sequence is TGTGCCAGCAGCGCGGGATTCCGGAACACTGAAGCTTTCTTT.

The CDR3 sequence is CASSSGTATYEQYF. The CDR3 DNA is TGTGCCAGCAGCTCCGGGACAGCAACCTACGAGCAGTACTTC. The V call is TRBV13, the J call TRBJ2-7; TRBD1 matches 7 bases. Germline trimming cut 4 bases from V and 2 bases from J; bases unmatched to any gene: 5. The CDR3 loop spans 14 amino acids. Germline V gives CDR1 PRHDT, CDR2 FYEKMQ (reference sequence).

The V gene is TRBV6-7, the J gene TRBJ2-7, with TRBD1 as a possible D gene (5 bases). TRBV6-7 is recorded as an ORF, its role being uncertain. This CDR3 contains 9 residues. CDR3 nucleotide sequence: TGTGCGGGGCCAAACGAGCAGTACTTC. Amino acids: CAGPNEQYF.